The rows below give T cell receptor beta chains drawn from one sample of a study of CD8 T cells in Susac syndrome. TCRdb reprocessed the immunoSEQ multiplex PCR reads via MiXCR and lists one record per CDR3 protein. This table holds about 130,000 distinct CDR3 sequences, 90% to 95% found once. Sequencing input: CD4+ T cells from PBMCs. These receptors all come from a human donor in good health. CDR3s include the opening cysteine and the closing phenylalanine or tryptophan. A D gene is named only where the DNA matches it firmly. Expanded clones are given a class, and other clones once, few, many or no size at all.

TRBD2	TRBV18	NA	TRBJ2-7	CASSPPGLAYEQYF	TGTGCCAGCTCACCTCCGGGACTAGCTTACGAGCAGTACTTC
NA	TRBV5-1	NA	TRBJ2-2	CASSLQETGELFF	TGCGCCAGCAGCCTACAGGAGACCGGGGAGCTGTTTTTT
NA	TRBV7-2	NA	TRBJ1-4	CASSPSYNEKLFF	TGTGCCAGCAGCCCGAGCTATAATGAAAAACTGTTTTTT
TRBD2	TRBV19	NA	TRBJ2-1	CASRRLAGLLNEQFF	TGTGCCAGTAGGCGTCTAGCGGGTCTACTCAATGAGCAGTTCTTC
NA	TRBV6-6	NA	TRBJ2-2	CASSLTETGELFF	TGTGCCAGCAGTCTAACTGAAACCGGGGAGCTGTTTTTT
NA	TRBV24-1	NA	TRBJ2-3	CATSDGPDTQYF	TGTGCCACCAGTGACGGGCCAGATACGCAGTATTTT
TRBD1	TRBV2	NA	TRBJ2-5	CASSEGQGASETQYF	TGTGCCAGCAGTGAAGGACAGGGGGCTAGTGAGACCCAGTACTTC
TRBD2	TRBV24-1	NA	TRBJ2-1	CATSDSTSGSDEQFF	TGTGCAACCAGTGATTCCACTAGCGGGAGCGATGAGCAGTTCTTC
TRBD1	TRBV5-1	NA	TRBJ1-1	CASSQRTGGTEAFF	TGCGCCAGCAGCCAACGGACAGGGGGCACTGAAGCTTTCTTT
TRBD2	TRBV10-3	NA	TRBJ2-7	CAISVGTSGGYEQYF	TGTGCCATCAGTGTTGGGACTAGCGGGGGCTACGAGCAGTACTTC
NA	TRBV2	NA	TRBJ2-1	CASSENNEQFF	TGTGCCAGCAGTGAAAACAATGAGCAGTTCTTC
NA	TRBV27	NA	TRBJ1-4	CASSSLRDVGGEKLFF	TGTGCCAGCAGTTCACTCCGGGACGTGGGGGGAGAAAAACTGTTTTTT
NA	TRBV7-2	few	TRBJ2-5	CASSLGGSQETQYF	TGTGCCAGCAGCTTGGGAGGTTCCCAAGAGACCCAGTACTTC
NA	TRBV20-1	NA	TRBJ1-1	CSARGDSEAFF	TGCAGTGCTAGAGGGGACTCCGAAGCTTTCTTT
NA	TRBV12-3/TRBV12-4	NA	TRBJ1-5	CASSLALGQPQHF	TGTGCCAGCAGCCTTGCCCTTGGGCAGCCCCAGCATTTT
NA	TRBV6-1	NA	TRBJ2-5	CASTFGLQTQYF	TGTGCCAGCACCTTCGGACTACAGACCCAGTACTTC
TRBD1	TRBV18	NA	TRBJ1-5	CASSPSGTGYTSSQPQHF	TGTGCCAGCTCACCCTCCGGGACAGGGTATACGAGCAGTCAGCCCCAGCATTTT
TRBD2	TRBV3-1	NA	TRBJ2-2	CASSQVRTSGRIGELFF	TGTGCCAGCAGCCAAGTTCGGACTAGCGGGAGAATCGGGGAGCTGTTTTTT
TRBD1	TRBV12-3/TRBV12-4	NA	TRBJ2-4	CASSSGQGGKNIQYF	TGTGCCAGCAGTTCCGGACAGGGAGGCAAAAACATTCAGTACTTC
NA	TRBV18	NA	TRBJ2-1	CASSPGQGGNNEQFF	TGTGCCAGCTCACCAGGCCAGGGCGGGAACAATGAGCAGTTCTTC
TRBD2	TRBV3-1	NA	TRBJ2-7	CASSQGTSGTYEQYF	TGTGCCAGCAGCCAGGGGACTAGCGGTACCTACGAGCAGTACTTC
NA	TRBV20-1	NA	TRBJ1-2	CSAPTGRGPSGYTF	TGCAGTGCCCCGACAGGTCGGGGCCCTAGTGGCTACACCTTC
TRBD1	TRBV7-2	NA	TRBJ2-1	CASSSGTGTYNEQFF	TGTGCCAGCAGCTCCGGGACAGGGACCTACAATGAGCAGTTCTTC
NA	TRBV12-5	NA	TRBJ1-5	CASGLDVPLRGSNQPQHF	TGTGCTAGTGGTTTGGACGTACCCCTACGGGGTAGCAATCAGCCCCAGCATTTT
TRBD1	TRBV2	NA	TRBJ2-1	CASRGDRNSYNEQFF	TGTGCCAGCAGGGGGGACAGGAACTCCTACAATGAGCAGTTCTTC
NA	TRBV2	NA	TRBJ1-2	CASSDRPGPHYGYTF	TGTGCCAGCAGTGATCGGCCAGGTCCCCACTATGGCTACACCTTC
TRBD2	TRBV28	NA	TRBJ2-7	CASTSAGLAGERSYEQYF	TGTGCCAGCACTAGCGCGGGACTAGCGGGAGAAAGGTCCTACGAGCAGTACTTC
NA	TRBV28	NA	TRBJ2-1	CASSQLEFEQFF	TGTGCCAGCAGTCAACTTGAGTTTGAGCAGTTCTTC
TRBD2	TRBV11-2	NA	TRBJ2-5	CASSPSGSGTQYF	TGTGCCAGCAGCCCTAGCGGGAGTGGGACCCAGTACTTC
TRBD1	TRBV5-1	NA	TRBJ2-7	CASSLAWTGGDYEQYF	TGCGCCAGCAGCTTGGCCTGGACAGGGGGTGACTACGAGCAGTACTTC
NA	TRBV29-1	NA	TRBJ2-2	CSVEVVWGTGELFF	TGCAGCGTTGAAGTCGTCTGGGGAACCGGGGAGCTGTTTTTT
NA	TRBV3-1	NA	TRBJ1-1	CASSQGGGNTEAFF	TGTGCCAGCAGCCAAGGAGGGGGAAACACTGAAGCTTTCTTT
NA	TRBV2	NA	TRBJ2-5	CASSVWEAQYF	TGTGCCAGCAGTGTATGGGAGGCCCAGTACTTC
NA	TRBV28	NA	TRBJ2-1	CASGPRLSSYNEQFF	TGTGCCAGCGGACCGAGACTAAGCTCCTACAATGAGCAGTTCTTC
NA	TRBV20-1	NA	TRBJ2-3	CSATRDGRTDTQYF	TGCAGTGCAACCCGGGACGGACGCACAGATACGCAGTATTTT
NA	TRBV5-6	NA	TRBJ1-2	CASSGNYGYTF	TGTGCCAGCTCCGGGAACTATGGCTACACCTTC
NA	TRBV3-1	NA	TRBJ2-4	CASSQEDIQYF	TGTGCCAGCAGCCAAGAAGACATTCAGTACTTC
TRBD2	TRBV29-1	NA	TRBJ2-7	CSVGLARDYEQYF	TGCAGCGTTGGACTAGCGAGAGACTACGAGCAGTACTTC
NA	TRBV3-1	few	TRBJ2-5	CASSQQWETQYF	TGTGCCAGCAGCCAACAATGGGAGACCCAGTACTTC
TRBD2	TRBV3-1	NA	TRBJ2-7	CASSPTTSGSSYEQYF	TGTGCCAGCAGCCCTACGACTAGCGGGAGCTCCTACGAGCAGTACTTC